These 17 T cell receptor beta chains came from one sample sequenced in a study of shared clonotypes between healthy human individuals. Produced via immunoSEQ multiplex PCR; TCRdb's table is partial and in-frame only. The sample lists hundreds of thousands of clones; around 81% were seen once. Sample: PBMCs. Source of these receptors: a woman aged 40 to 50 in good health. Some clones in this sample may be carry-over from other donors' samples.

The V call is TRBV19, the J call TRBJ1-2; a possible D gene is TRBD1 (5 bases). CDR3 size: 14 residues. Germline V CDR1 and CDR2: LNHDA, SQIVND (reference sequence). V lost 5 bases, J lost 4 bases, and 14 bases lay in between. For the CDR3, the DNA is TGTGCCAGTAGTTTCGGGGGACTTATCTATGGCTACACCTTC. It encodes CASSFGGLIYGYTF. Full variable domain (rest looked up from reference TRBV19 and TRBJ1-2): DGGITQSPKYLFRKEGQNVTLSCEQNLNHDAMYWYRQDPGQGLRLIYYSQIVNDFQKGDIAEGYSVSREKKESFPLTVTSAQKNPTAFYLCASSFGGLIYGYTFGSGTRLTVV.

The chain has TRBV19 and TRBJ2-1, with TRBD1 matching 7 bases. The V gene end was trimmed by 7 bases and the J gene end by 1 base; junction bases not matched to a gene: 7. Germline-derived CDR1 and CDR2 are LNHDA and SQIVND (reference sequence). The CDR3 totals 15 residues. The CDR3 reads CASTFSGQSYNEQFF. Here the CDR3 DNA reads TGTGCCAGTACCTTCTCGGGACAGTCCTACAATGAGCAGTTCTTC.

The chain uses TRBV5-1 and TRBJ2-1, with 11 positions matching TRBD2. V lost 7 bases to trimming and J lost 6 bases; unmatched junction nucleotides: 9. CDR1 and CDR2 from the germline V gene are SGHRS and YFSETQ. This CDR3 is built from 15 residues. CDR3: CASVSGLADFNEQFF. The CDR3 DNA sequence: TGCGCCAGCGTATCGGGACTAGCGGACTTCAATGAGCAGTTCTTC. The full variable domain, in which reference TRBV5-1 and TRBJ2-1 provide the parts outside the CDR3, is KAGVTQTPRYLIKTRGQQVTLSCSPISGHRSVSWYQQTPGQGLQFLFEYFSETQRNKGNFPGRFSGRQFSNSRSEMNVSTLELGDSALYLCASVSGLADFNEQFFGPGTRLTVL.

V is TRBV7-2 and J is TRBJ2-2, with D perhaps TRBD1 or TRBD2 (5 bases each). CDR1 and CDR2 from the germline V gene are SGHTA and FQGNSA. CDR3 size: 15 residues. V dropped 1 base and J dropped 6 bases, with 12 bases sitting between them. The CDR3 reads CASSLVLGTPGELFF. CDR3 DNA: TGTGCCAGCAGCTTAGTTCTGGGGACGCCCGGGGAGCTGTTTTTT.

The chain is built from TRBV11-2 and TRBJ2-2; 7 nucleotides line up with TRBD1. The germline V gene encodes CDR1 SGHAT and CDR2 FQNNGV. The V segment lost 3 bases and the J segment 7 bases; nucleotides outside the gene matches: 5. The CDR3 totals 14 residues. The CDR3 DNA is TGTGCCAGCAGCTTTTCAGGGGGTGGCGGGGAGCTGTTTTTT. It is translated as CASSFSGGGGELFF.

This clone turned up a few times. CDR3 DNA: TGTGCCATCCTCGGGGAGGCCAACACTGAAGCTTTCTTT. This translates into CAILGEANTEAFF. The chain couples TRBV7-9 to TRBJ1-1, with no clear D. V lost 10 bases, J lost 2 bases, and 14 bases lay in between. CDR3 length: 13 amino acids. In germline, CDR1 is SEHNR, CDR2 FQNEAQ (reference sequence). Full variable domain (rest looked up from reference TRBV7-9 and TRBJ1-1): DTGVSQNPRHKITKRGQNVTFRCDPISEHNRLYWYRQTLGQGPEFLTYFQNEAQLEKSRLLSDRFSAERPKGSFSTLEIQRTEQGDSAMYLCAILGEANTEAFFGQGTRLTVV.

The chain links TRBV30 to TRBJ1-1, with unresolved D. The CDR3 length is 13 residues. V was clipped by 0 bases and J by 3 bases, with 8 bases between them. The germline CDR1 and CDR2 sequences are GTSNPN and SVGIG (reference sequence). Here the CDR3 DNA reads TGTGCCTGGAGTGTAACCCCGGACACTGAAGCTTTCTTT. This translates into CAWSVTPDTEAFF.

CDR3 DNA sequence: TGTGCCAGCAGTCCTCTGTCCTCGGCCGGCGAGCAGTACTTC. Protein product: CASSPLSSAGEQYF. The chain links TRBV27 to TRBJ2-7; D not resolved. This CDR3 is built from 14 residues. V was clipped by 5 bases and J by 6 bases, with 17 bases between them. Germline V gene sequence: CDR1 MNHEY, CDR2 SMNVEV (reference sequence).

The CDR3 DNA follows: TGTGCCAGCATCGCGGGACTAGCGGGAGGCAATGAGCAGTTCTTC. Its translation: CASIAGLAGGNEQFF. This chain links TRBV2 with TRBJ2-1, with TRBD2 identical over 15 bases. With 7 bases clipped from V and 6 bases from J, the junction kept 4 bases outside the gene matches. CDR3 length: 15 residues. Germline CDR1 is SNHLY and CDR2 is FYNNEI. Full variable domain (rest looked up from reference TRBV2 and TRBJ2-1): EPEVTQTPSHQVTQMGQEVILRCVPISNHLYFYWYRQILGQKVEFLVSFYNNEISEKSEIFDDQFSVERPDGSNFTLKIRSTKLEDSAMYFCASIAGLAGGNEQFFGPGTRLTVL.

CDR3 bases: TGTGCCAGCAGCCCTACCCGCGGAACCCATCAGAAACTGTTTTTT. Translated: CASSPTRGTHQKLFF. The rearrangement links TRBV7-9 to TRBJ1-4; D gene unclear. CDR1 and CDR2 from the germline V gene are SEHNR and FQNEAQ (reference sequence). The V end was cut by 5 bases, the J end by 11 bases, with 21 bases between. CDR3 length equals 15 residues.

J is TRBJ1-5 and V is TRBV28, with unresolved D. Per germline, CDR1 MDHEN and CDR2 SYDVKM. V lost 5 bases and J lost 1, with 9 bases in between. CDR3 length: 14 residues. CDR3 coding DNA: TGTGCCAGCAGTCCTACACAGAGCAATCAGCCCCAGCATTTT. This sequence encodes CASSPTQSNQPQHF.

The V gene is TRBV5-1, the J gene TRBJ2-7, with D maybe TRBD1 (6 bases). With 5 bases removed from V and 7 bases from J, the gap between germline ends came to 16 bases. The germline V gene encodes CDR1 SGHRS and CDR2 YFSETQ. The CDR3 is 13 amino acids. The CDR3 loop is CASRPDRFREQYF. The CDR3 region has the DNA TGCGCCAGCAGACCCGACAGGTTTCGGGAGCAGTACTTC.

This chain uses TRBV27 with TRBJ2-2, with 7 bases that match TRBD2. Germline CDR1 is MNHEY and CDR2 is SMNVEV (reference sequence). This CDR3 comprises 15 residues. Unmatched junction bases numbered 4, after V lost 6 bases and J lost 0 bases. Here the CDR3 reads CASRPAGANTGELFF. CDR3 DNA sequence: TGTGCCAGCAGACCCGCGGGGGCGAACACCGGGGAGCTGTTTTTT.

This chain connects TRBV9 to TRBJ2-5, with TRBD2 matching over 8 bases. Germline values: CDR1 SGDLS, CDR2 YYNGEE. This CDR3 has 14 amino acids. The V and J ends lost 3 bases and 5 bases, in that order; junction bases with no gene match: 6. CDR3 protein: CASSAAGGGETQYF. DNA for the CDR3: TGTGCCAGCAGCGCCGCGGGAGGCGGGGAGACCCAGTACTTC.

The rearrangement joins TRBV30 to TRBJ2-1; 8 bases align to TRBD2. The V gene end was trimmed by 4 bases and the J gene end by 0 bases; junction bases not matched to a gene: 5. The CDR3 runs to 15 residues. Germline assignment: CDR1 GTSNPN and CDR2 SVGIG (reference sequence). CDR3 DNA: TGTGCCTGGAAATTCAGCGGGAGCTCCTACAATGAGCAGTTCTTC. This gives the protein CAWKFSGSSYNEQFF.

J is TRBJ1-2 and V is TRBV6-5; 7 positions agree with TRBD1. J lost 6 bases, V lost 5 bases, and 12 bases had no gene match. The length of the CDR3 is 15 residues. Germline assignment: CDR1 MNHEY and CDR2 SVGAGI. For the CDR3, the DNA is TGTGCCAGCAGTACCCTGTTAGGCCAGGGGGATGGCTACACCTTC. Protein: CASSTLLGQGDGYTF.

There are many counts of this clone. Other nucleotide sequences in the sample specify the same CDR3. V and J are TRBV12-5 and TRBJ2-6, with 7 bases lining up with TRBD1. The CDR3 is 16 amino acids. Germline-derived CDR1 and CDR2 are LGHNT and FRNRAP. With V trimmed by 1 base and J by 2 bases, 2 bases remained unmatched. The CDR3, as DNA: TGTGCTAGTGGTTTGGAAGGGGGCCCTGGGGCCAACGTCCTGACTTTC. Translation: CASGLEGGPGANVLTF.